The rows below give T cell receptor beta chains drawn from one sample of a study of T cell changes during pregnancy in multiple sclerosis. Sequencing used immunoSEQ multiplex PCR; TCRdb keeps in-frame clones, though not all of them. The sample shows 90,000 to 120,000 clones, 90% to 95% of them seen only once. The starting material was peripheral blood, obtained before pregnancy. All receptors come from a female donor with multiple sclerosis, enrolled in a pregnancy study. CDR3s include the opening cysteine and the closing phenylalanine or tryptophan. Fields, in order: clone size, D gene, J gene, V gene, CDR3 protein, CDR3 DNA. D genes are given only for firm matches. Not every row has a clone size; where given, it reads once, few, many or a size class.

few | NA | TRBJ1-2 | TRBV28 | CASRYHRVHYGYTF | TGTGCCAGCAGGTACCACAGGGTCCACTATGGCTACACCTTC
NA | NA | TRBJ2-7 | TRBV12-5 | CASGLVPNGRPYEQYF | TGTGCTAGTGGTTTGGTACCGAACGGGAGACCCTACGAGCAGTACTTC
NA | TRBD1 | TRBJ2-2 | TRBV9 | CASSVGSQGAGELFF | TGTGCCAGCAGCGTAGGTAGTCAGGGGGCCGGGGAGCTGTTTTTT
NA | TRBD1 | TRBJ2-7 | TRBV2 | CARQTGQGFYEQYF | TGTGCCAGACAAACGGGACAGGGGTTCTACGAGCAGTACTTC
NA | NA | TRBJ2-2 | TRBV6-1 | CAISGTGNTGELFF | TGTGCCATAAGCGGGACAGGGAACACCGGGGAGCTGTTTTTT
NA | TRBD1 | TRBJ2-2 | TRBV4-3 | CASSQDQGVANTGELFF | TGCGCCAGCAGCCAAGATCAGGGGGTAGCTAACACCGGGGAGCTGTTTTTT
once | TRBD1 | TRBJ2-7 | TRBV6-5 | CASSYYPPGQGYEQYF | TGTGCCAGCAGTTATTATCCACCGGGACAGGGGTACGAGCAGTACTTC
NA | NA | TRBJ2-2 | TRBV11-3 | CASSDRNTGELFF | TGTGCCAGCTCTGACAGGAACACCGGGGAGCTGTTTTTT
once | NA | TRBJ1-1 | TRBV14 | CASSQVPGTEAFF | TGTGCCAGCAGCCAAGTGCCGGGCACTGAAGCTTTCTTT
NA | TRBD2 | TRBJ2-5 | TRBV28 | CASRQRLAGAETQYF | TGTGCCAGCAGACAAAGACTAGCGGGAGCAGAGACCCAGTACTTC
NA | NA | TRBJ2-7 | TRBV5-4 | CASSGAGLAYEQYF | TGTGCCAGCAGCGGGGCGGGACTCGCTTACGAGCAGTACTTC
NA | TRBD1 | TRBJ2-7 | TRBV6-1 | CASNRDRAGEQYF | TGTGCCAGCAACCGGGACAGGGCAGGGGAGCAGTACTTC
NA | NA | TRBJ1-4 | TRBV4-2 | CASSQVTGPSANEKLFF | TGTGCCAGCAGCCAAGTAACAGGGCCCTCGGCTAATGAAAAACTGTTTTTT
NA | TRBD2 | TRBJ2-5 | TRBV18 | CASSLQLAGGEAQYF | TGTGCCAGCTCACTCCAACTAGCGGGCGGCGAGGCCCAGTACTTC
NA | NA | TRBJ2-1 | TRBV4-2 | CASSQDPQNEQFF | TGTGCCAGCAGCCAAGATCCCCAGAATGAGCAGTTCTTC
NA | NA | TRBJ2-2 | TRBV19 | CASSQGQELFF | TGTGCCAGTAGTCAGGGACAGGAGCTGTTTTTT
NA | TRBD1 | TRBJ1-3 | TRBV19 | CASSDRPNTIYF | TGTGCCAGCTCGGACAGGCCGAACACCATATATTTT
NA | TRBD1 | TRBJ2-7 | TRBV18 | CASSPLSRQGVSEQYF | TGTGCCAGCTCACCACTTTCTAGACAGGGGGTTTCCGAGCAGTACTTC
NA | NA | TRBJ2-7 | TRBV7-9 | CASSFLRAGHYEQYF | TGTGCCAGCAGCTTTTTAAGAGCGGGACACTACGAGCAGTACTTC
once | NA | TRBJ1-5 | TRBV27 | CASSLNSDQPQHF | TGTGCCAGCAGTTTGAACTCTGATCAGCCCCAGCATTTT
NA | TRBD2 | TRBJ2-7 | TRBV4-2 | CASSQVGTSGSAYEQYF | TGTGCCAGCAGCCAAGTGGGGACTAGCGGGAGCGCCTACGAGCAGTACTTC
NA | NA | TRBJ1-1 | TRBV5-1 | CASSPDAVPNTEAFF | TGCGCCAGCAGCCCTGATGCGGTACCGAACACTGAAGCTTTCTTT
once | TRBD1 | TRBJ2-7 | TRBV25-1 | CASTQGSGEQYF | TGTGCCAGCACACAGGGGTCGGGCGAGCAGTACTTC
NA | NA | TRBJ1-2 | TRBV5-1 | CASSLDLPVNYGYTF | TGCGCCAGCAGCTTGGATCTCCCAGTCAACTATGGCTACACCTTC
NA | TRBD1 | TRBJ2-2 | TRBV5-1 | CASSSGQSNTGELFF | TGCGCCAGCAGCTCGGGACAGTCGAACACCGGGGAGCTGTTTTTT
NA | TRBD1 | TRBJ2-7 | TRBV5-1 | CASSQTGDAYEQYF | TGCGCCAGCAGCCAGACAGGGGACGCCTACGAGCAGTACTTC
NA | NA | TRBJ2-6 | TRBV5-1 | CASRPWTVGGANVLTF | TGCGCCAGCAGACCCTGGACAGTCGGTGGGGCCAACGTCCTGACTTTC
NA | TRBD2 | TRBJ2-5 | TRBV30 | CAWSHSGREGETQYF | TGTGCCTGGAGTCATAGCGGGAGAGAGGGAGAGACCCAGTACTTC
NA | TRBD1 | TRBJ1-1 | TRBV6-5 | CASSYSGTGRGTEAFF | TGTGCCAGCAGTTACTCTGGGACAGGGAGGGGCACTGAAGCTTTCTTT
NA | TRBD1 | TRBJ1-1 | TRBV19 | CASSIAQGAPTEAFF | TGTGCCAGTAGTATAGCACAGGGGGCCCCCACTGAAGCTTTCTTT
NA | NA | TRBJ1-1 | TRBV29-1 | CSVFRLSTEAFF | TGCAGCGTTTTCCGTCTGAGCACTGAAGCTTTCTTT
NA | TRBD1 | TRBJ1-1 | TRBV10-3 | CATRGGNTEAFF | TGTGCCACCAGGGGGGGGAACACTGAAGCTTTCTTT
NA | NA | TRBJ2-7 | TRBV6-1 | CASSTAGVYEQYF | TGTGCCAGCAGTACGGCCGGGGTCTACGAGCAGTACTTC
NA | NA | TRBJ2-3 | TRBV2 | CASSSGSGVRDTQYF | TGTGCCAGCAGTAGTGGGAGTGGGGTTCGTGATACGCAGTATTTT
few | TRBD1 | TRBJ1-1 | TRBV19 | CASSTWTGARTEAFF | TGTGCCAGTAGTACTTGGACAGGGGCGAGAACTGAAGCTTTCTTT
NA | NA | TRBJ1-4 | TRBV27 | CASSLWAGRGEKLFF | TGTGCCAGCAGTTTATGGGCAGGGAGGGGGGAAAAACTGTTTTTT
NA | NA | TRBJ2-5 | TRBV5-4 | CASSSGSSKTQYF | TGTGCCAGCAGCTCCGGGAGTTCGAAGACCCAGTACTTC
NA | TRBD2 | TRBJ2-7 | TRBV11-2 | CASSLLGEGFYEQYF | TGTGCCAGCAGCCTCCTGGGGGAGGGGTTCTACGAGCAGTACTTC
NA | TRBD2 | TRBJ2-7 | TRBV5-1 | CASSLAPGTSGSYEQYF | TGCGCCAGCAGCTTGGCCCCGGGGACTAGCGGGAGCTACGAGCAGTACTTC